This T cell receptor (beta chain) comes out of a study of blood T cell repertoires in COVID-19. Study background: Collection of acute and convalescent COVID-19 samples took place in the United States, Italy and Spain. T cells, B-cell-depleted T cells, or PBMCs supplied cDNA or gDNA.

With V trimmed by 3 bases and J by 6 bases, 8 bases remained unmatched. The CDR3 has 16 residues. CDR1 and CDR2 (germline): MGHRA, YSYEKL. Source study methods: It was from reference gene primer amplification that nucleated cell counts were estimated. TCRdb keeps only in-frame clones here, not all; method: immunoSEQ multiplex PCR. The V and J calls and the clone size are those of that table, but D and trimming were determined from the DNA. Here the sample spans 100,000 to 150,000 clones, 85% being singletons. The clonotype originates from a man at least 80 years old with active or convalescent COVID-19. The chain couples TRBV4-1 to TRBJ1-6, with 7 bases fitting TRBD1. The sample consisted of peripheral blood. This chain's CDR3 is CASSQWEGGVNSPLHF. The CDR3, as DNA: TGCGCCAGCAGCCAGTGGGAAGGGGGCGTTAATTCACCCCTCCACTTT.